This section outlines one TCR beta chain sequence together with its context. These data belong to a study of T cell responses to AZD1222 COVID-19 vaccine. The CDR3 consists of 15 residues. V lost 0 bases to trimming and J lost 9 bases; unmatched junction nucleotides: 8. Per germline, CDR1 GTSNPN and CDR2 SVGIG (reference sequence). TCRdb keeps only in-frame clones here, not all; method: immunoSEQ multiplex PCR. Of about 140,000 clones in the sample, about 86% were seen once. The receptor's source is an adult in good health. The rearrangement links TRBV30 to TRBJ2-4; 10 bases line up with TRBD2. Sequencing used peripheral blood, obtained on day 0 of AZD1222 vaccination. CDR3 DNA sequence: TGTGCCTGGAGTGTAGTCAGCGGGAGGGGTGGCATTCAGTACTTC. Protein product: CAWSVVSGRGGIQYF.